This T cell receptor beta chain derives from a study of cytomegalovirus exposure and HLA in healthy donors. Across the whole study: The study's early data release held some 85 million unique TCRs from HLA-typed donors.

This PCR relied on a set of 60 Vbeta primers and 13 Jbeta primers. TCRdb's table, derived via immunoSEQ multiplex PCR, lists solely in-frame clones and lacks some. Of 180,000 or so clones in the sample, around 80% were seen once. CDR1 and CDR2 from the germline V gene are MNHNY and SVGAGI (reference sequence). The CDR3 has 15 amino acids. Trimming cost V 6 bases and J 7 bases; bases outside gene matches: 14. This clone was observed a few times. V gene TRBV6-6 combines with J gene TRBJ2-7, with 8 bases identical to TRBD2. Sequenced material: PBMCs. This receptor was identified in a woman aged 25 to 39 in good health and CMV-seronegative. The CDR3 DNA is TGTGCCAGCAGATCAGGACTAGCCCCTCTTCGGGAGCAGTACTTC. Encoded protein: CASRSGLAPLREQYF.